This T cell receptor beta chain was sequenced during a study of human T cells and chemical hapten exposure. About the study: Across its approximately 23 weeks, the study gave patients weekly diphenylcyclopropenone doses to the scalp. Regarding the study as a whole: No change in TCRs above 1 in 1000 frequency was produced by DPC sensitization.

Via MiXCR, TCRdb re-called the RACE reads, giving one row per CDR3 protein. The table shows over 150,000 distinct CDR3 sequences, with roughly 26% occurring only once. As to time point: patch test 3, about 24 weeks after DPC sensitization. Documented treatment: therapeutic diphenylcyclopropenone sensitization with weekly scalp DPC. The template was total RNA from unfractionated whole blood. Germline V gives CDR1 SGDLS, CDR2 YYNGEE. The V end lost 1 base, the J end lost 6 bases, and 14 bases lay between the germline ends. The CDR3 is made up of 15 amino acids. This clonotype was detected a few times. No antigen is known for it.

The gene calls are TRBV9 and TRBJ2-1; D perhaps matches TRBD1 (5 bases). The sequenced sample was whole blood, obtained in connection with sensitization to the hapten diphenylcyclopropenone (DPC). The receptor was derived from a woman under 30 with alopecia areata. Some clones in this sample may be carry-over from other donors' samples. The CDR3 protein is CASSVQGSPFNEQFF. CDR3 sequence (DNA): TGTGCCAGCAGCGTACAGGGCTCTCCGTTCAATGAGCAGTTCTTC.